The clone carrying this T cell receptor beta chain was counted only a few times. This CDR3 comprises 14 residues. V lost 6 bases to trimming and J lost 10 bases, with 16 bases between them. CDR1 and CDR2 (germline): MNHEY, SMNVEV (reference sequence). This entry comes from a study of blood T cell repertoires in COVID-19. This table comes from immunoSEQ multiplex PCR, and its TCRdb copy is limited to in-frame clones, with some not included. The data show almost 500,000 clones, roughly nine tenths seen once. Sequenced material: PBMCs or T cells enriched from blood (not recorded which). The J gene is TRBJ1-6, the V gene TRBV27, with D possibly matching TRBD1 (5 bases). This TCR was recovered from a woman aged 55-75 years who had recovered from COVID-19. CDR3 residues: CASSPLGGKSPLHF. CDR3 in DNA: TGTGCCAGCAGCCCCTTGGGGGGGAAATCACCCCTCCACTTT.